Given below is one T cell receptor beta chain in context. Generated by immunoSEQ multiplex PCR, the TCRdb table keeps only in-frame clones and is missing some. The table records roughly 1,500,000 clones, about 98% of them present only once. This specimen belongs to a study of shared clonotypes between healthy human individuals. The sequencing sample was made of naive CD4+ T cells sorted from blood. Indicated subset: CD45RA+ positively selected. The source of this sequence is a man younger than 45 in good health.

The CDR3 reads CASSALSPKAGELFF. As DNA, the CDR3 is TGTGCCAGCAGTGCCCTCAGCCCCAAGGCCGGGGAGCTGTTTTTT. The chain has TRBV2 and TRBJ2-2; unclear D gene. V was shortened by 4 bases and J by 6 bases, with 15 bases between the two germline ends. Germline assignment: CDR1 SNHLY and CDR2 FYNNEI. This CDR3 is built from 15 residues.